This TCR beta chain was sequenced in a study of regulatory T cells in long-lasting Graves disease. Study outcomes and limitations: Researchers reported studying only peripheral blood, not thyroid tissue. Persistent disease exhibited a predilection for TRBV28, TRBJ1-2 and TRBJ2-5.

Time point of the sample: newly diagnosed GD, antithyroid drugs for less than 3 months. From RNA extracted from PBMCs, the TCR library was made. This clonotype came up many times. Its antigen is not identified. The CDR3 length is 14 residues. V was shortened by 1 base and J by 5 bases, with 12 bases between the two germline ends. CDR1 and CDR2 (germline): SGHRS, YFSETQ. According to the study, TCR beta libraries were built with iRepertoire HTBI primers and CDR3-region Arm-PCR. TCRdb passed the multiplex PCR reads through MiXCR, listing each CDR3 protein once. The sample carries a few hundred thousand distinct CDR3 sequences, 18% recorded once. The same specimen was also included in a second study, on T cells in Graves' hyperthyroidism and ophthalmopathy. From that second work: The study used the HTBI primer set for a first-round RT-PCR of the TCR CDR3. Ophthalmopathy was distinguished from stable hyperthyroidism by 13 V-J signatures.

Here the sequenced sample was peripheral blood mononuclear cells (PBMCs), taken at new diagnosis, from a patient treated with antithyroid drugs. This chain joins TRBV5-1 and TRBJ1-1; no definite D call. This clonotype was obtained from a woman aged 25 to 39 with Graves disease. CDR3 sequence: CASSLWDLSTEAFF. DNA for the CDR3: TGCGCCAGCAGCTTGTGGGATTTGAGTACTGAAGCTTTCTTT. Using reference TRBV5-1 and TRBJ1-1 for the parts outside the CDR3, the full variable domain is KAGVTQTPRYLIKTRGQQVTLSCSPISGHRSVSWYQQTPGQGLQFLFEYFSETQRNKGNFPGRFSGRQFSNSRSEMNVSTLELGDSALYLCASSLWDLSTEAFFGQGTRLTVV.